Shown below are 6 T cell receptor beta chains from a single sample sequenced in a study of blood T cell repertoires in COVID-19 (dated by TCRdb to the early 2020s). Library prep was done by the immunoSEQ multiplex PCR assay. TCRdb holds this immuneACCESS table with in-frame rearrangements only. Some clones are missing; in checked studies, unresolved V genes explain under half, and the rest has no known cause. This sample gives a few hundred thousand clones in total; around nine tenths of them show up just once. The leading ten clones occupy approximately 6.2% of the sample. The sequenced sample consisted of peripheral blood. These TCRs come from a man in his sixties who had recovered from COVID-19.

This chain joins TRBV5-1 and TRBJ2-1, with 16 positions matching TRBD2. The CDR3 spans 17 residues. The junction had 4 bases not matched to a gene; V was cut back by 1 base and J by 6 bases. Per the germline V gene, CDR1 is SGHRS and CDR2 is YFSETQ. The CDR3 region is CASSLPGLAGGVNEQFF. CDR3 nucleotide sequence: TGCGCCAGCAGCTTGCCGGGACTAGCGGGAGGGGTCAATGAGCAGTTCTTC.

Here the CDR3 reads CASSLDGRYTF. Here the CDR3 DNA reads TGTGCCAGCAGCTTGGACGGTCGCTACACCTTC. V is TRBV5-6 and J is TRBJ1-2, with D uncertain. This CDR3 spans 11 amino acids. The germline V gene has CDR1 SGHDT and CDR2 YYEEEE. V lost 0 bases to trimming and J lost 9 bases, with 6 bases between them.

The chain has TRBV7-7 and TRBJ2-7; the match to TRBD1 covers 8 bases. V lost 9 bases and J lost 3; bases outside the gene matches: 10. Germline CDR1 and CDR2: SSHAT and FNYEAQ (reference sequence). There are 14 residues in the CDR3. DNA for the CDR3: TGTGCCAGTGCACCCGGGACAGGAGGCTACGAGCAGTACTTC. It yields the protein CASAPGTGGYEQYF.

The gene calls are TRBV11-2 and TRBJ2-3; TRBD2 matches 8 bases. V gave up 2 bases and J gave up 4 bases; unmatched junction bases: 8. Per germline, CDR1 SGHAT and CDR2 FQNNGV. This CDR3 spans 16 amino acids. The CDR3 reads CASSLLPGGLSDTQYF. Written as DNA, the CDR3 is TGTGCCAGCAGCTTACTTCCGGGAGGGCTGTCAGATACGCAGTATTTT.

This CDR3 reads CASSPTQEAEQFF. The DNA of the CDR3 is TGTGCCAGCTCACCGACACAGGAAGCTGAGCAGTTCTTC. This sequence joins TRBV18 and TRBJ2-1; tentatively, D is TRBD1 (5 bases). This CDR3 contains 13 residues. Per germline, CDR1 KGHSH and CDR2 LQKENI. The germline V and J ends were trimmed by 3 bases and 9 bases, with 12 bases remaining between them.

This chain connects TRBV12-3 or TRBV12-4 to TRBJ1-1; D is unresolved. The ends were cut back, 10 bases at V and 1 base at J, with 10 bases in the middle. The CDR3 is 12 amino acids. The DNA of the CDR3 is TGTGCCACTCGAGGGCGGAACACTGAAGCTTTCTTT. Its translation is CATRGRNTEAFF.